This T cell receptor (beta chain) is from a study of T-cell reconstitution after alpha-beta-depleted transplantation in children. General study points: Several hundred expanded graft clones reportedly were the source of alpha-beta T cells about two months after transplant. T-cell counts and diversity at one year post-transplant came mainly from newly produced T cells. Elevated TCRbeta diversity at day 60 was traced, in some patients, to surviving recipient T cells and thymic progenitors.

The CDR3 spans 15 residues. V was cut by 3 bases and J by 0 bases, with 9 bases left in between. The sample holds a few counts of this clonotype. Its matching antigen is unknown. During its preparation, the TCRbeta library received unique molecular identifiers. TCRdb ran MiXCR on the PCR reads and lists one entry per CDR3 protein. The sample lists 700,000 to 850,000 distinct CDR3 sequences, roughly 15% seen once, with approximately 5% in the top ten. This clonotype was sampled from a male patient between 10 and 17 years old who had a stem cell transplant for acute lymphoblastic leukemia, so the T cells may come from the graft donor. This chain joins TRBV12-3 or TRBV12-4 and TRBJ2-1, with D perhaps TRBD2 (5 bases). The sample in question was PBMCs, mostly from graft donor cells, obtained 360 days after TCRalphabeta/CD19-depleted stem cell transplant. CDR3 loop: CASSFKRSSYNEQFF. The DNA for the CDR3 is TGTGCCAGCAGTTTTAAGCGGAGCTCCTACAATGAGCAGTTCTTC.